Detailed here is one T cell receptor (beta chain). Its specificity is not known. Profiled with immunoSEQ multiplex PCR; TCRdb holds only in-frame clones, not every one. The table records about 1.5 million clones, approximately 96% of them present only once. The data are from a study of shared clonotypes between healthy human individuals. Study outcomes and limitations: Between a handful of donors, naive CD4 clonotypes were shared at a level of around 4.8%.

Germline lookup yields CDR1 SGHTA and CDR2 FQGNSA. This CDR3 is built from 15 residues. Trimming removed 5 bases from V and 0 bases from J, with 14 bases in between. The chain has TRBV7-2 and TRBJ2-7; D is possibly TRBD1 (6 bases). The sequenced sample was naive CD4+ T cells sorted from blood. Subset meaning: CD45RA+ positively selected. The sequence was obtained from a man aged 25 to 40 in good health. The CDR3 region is CASSPRLTGSYEQYF. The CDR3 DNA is TGTGCCAGCAGCCCTAGATTGACAGGCTCCTACGAGCAGTACTTC.